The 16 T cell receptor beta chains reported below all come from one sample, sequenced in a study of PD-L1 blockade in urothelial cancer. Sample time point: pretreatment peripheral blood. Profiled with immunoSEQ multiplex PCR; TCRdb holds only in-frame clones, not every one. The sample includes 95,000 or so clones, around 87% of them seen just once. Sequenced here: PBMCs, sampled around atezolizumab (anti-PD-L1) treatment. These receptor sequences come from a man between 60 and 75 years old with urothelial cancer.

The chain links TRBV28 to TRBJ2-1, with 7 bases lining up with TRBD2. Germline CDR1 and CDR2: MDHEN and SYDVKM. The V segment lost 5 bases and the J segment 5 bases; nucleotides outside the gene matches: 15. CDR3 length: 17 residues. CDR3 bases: TGTGCCAGCAGTCTACTGTCGTTCCAGCGGGGAGACAATGAGCAGTTCTTC. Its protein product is CASSLLSFQRGDNEQFF.

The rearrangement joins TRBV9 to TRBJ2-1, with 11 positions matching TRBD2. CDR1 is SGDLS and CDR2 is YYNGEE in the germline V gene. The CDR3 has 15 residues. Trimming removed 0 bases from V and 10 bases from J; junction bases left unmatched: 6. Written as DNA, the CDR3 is TGTGCCAGCAGCGTAGGTGGTAGCGGGAGGGGGGAGCAGTTCTTC. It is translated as CASSVGGSGRGEQFF.

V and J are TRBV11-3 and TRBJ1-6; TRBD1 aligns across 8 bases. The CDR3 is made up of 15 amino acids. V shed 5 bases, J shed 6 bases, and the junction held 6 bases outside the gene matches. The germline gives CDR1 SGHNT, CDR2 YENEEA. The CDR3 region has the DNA TGTGCCAGCAGCCCGAACGACAGGGGTAATTCACCCCTCCACTTT. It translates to CASSPNDRGNSPLHF.

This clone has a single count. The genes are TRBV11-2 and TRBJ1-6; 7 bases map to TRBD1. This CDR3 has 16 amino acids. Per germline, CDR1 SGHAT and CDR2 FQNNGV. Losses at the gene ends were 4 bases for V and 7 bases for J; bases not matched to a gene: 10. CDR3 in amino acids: CASSSTRQGLNSPLHF. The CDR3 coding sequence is TGTGCCAGCAGCTCAACTAGACAGGGACTCAATTCACCCCTCCACTTT.

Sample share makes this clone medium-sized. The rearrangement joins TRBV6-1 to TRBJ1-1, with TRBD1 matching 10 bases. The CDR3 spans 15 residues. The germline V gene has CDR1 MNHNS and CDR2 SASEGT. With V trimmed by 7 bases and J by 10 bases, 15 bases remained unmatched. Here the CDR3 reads CASTLTDRGLVGAFF. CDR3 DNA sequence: TGTGCCAGCACCCTCACCGACAGGGGGCTAGTGGGAGCTTTCTTT.

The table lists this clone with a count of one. In DNA form, the CDR3 reads TGCAGCGTTCGGGCAGATACGCAGTATTTT. Residues: CSVRADTQYF. This chain links TRBV29-1 with TRBJ2-3; D gene unclear. This CDR3 is built from 10 residues. The V and J ends lost 5 bases and 4 bases respectively, with 4 bases between them. Germline CDR1 is SQVTM and CDR2 is ANQGSEA.

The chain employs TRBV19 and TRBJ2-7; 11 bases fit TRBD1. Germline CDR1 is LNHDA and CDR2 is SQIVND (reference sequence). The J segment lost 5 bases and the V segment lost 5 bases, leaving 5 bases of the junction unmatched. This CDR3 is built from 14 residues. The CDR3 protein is CASSPWTGGNEQYF. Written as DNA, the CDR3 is TGTGCCAGTAGTCCCTGGACAGGGGGCAACGAGCAGTACTTC. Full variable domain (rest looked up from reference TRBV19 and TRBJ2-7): DGGITQSPKYLFRKEGQNVTLSCEQNLNHDAMYWYRQDPGQGLRLIYYSQIVNDFQKGDIAEGYSVSREKKESFPLTVTSAQKNPTAFYLCASSPWTGGNEQYFGPGTRLTVT.

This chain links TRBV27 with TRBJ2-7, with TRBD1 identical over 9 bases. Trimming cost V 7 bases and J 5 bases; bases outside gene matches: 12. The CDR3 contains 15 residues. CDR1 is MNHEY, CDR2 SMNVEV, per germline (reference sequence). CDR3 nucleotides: TGTGCCAGCAAAGTGACAGGGGGGAACCACCACGAGCAGTACTTC. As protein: CASKVTGGNHHEQYF.

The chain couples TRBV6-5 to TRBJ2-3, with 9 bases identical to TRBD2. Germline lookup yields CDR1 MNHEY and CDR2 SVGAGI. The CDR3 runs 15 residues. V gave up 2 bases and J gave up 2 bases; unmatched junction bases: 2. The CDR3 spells CASSYAGGATDTQYF. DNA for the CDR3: TGTGCCAGCAGTTACGCGGGGGGGGCCACAGATACGCAGTATTTT.

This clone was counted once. The CDR3 DNA follows: TGCGCCAGCCGCAAGGAGGGGGCCGTGGCTGAAGCTTTCTTT. Its protein product is CASRKEGAVAEAFF. The rearrangement links TRBV5-1 to TRBJ1-1; the match to TRBD1 covers 7 bases. V was pared by 7 bases and J by 6 bases, with 12 bases of the junction left unmatched. From germline, CDR1 is SGHRS and CDR2 YFSETQ. The CDR3 contains 14 residues.

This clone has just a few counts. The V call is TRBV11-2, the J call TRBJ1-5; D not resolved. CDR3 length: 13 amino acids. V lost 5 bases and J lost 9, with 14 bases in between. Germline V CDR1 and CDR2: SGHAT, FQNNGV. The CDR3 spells CASSVMQEGPQHF. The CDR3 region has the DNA TGTGCCAGCAGCGTAATGCAGGAGGGGCCCCAGCATTTT. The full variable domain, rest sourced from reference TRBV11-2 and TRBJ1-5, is EAGVAQSPRYKIIEKRQSVAFWCNPISGHATLYWYQQILGQGPKLLIQFQNNGVVDDSQLPKDRFSAERLKGVDSTLKIQPAKLEDSAVYLCASSVMQEGPQHFGDGTRLSIL.

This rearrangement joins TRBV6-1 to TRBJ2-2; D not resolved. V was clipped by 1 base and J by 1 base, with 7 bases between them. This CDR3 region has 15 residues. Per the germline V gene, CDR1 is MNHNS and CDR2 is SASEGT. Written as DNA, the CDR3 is TGTGCCAGCAGTGAAGTATCAGGGAACACCGGGGAGCTGTTTTTT. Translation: CASSEVSGNTGELFF.

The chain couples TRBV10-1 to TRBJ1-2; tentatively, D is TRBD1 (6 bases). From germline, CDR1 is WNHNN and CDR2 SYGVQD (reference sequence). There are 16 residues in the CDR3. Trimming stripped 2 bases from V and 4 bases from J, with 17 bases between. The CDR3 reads CASSETLTGGGYGYTF. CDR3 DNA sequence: TGCGCCAGCAGTGAGACTCTGACAGGCGGCGGCTATGGCTACACCTTC.

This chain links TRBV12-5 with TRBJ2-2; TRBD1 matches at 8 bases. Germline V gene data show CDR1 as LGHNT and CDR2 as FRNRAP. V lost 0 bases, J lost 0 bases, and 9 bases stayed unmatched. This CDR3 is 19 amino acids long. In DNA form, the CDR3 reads TGTGCTAGTGGTTTGGTACAGGGGGAGAACGTACCGAACACCGGGGAGCTGTTTTTT. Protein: CASGLVQGENVPNTGELFF.

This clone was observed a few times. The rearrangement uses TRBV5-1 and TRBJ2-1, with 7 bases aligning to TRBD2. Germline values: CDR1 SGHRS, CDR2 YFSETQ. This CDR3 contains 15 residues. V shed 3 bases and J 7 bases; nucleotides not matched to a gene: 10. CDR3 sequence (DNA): TGCGCCAGCAGCTGGGCGGGGGTGCCGGAGAATGAGCAGTTCTTC. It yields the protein CASSWAGVPENEQFF.

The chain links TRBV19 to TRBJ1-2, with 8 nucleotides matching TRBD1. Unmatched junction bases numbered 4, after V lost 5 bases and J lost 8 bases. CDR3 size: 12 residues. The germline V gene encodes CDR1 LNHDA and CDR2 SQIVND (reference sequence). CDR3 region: CASSGQGGGYTF. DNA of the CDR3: TGTGCCAGTAGTGGACAGGGTGGAGGCTACACCTTC.